Below, 22 T cell receptor beta chains from the same sample are listed, as sequenced in a study of T cells in Graves' hyperthyroidism and ophthalmopathy. What was amplified from RNA transcripts were TCR beta CDR3 regions. The HTBI primer set served for first-round RT-PCR of the TCR CDR3. MiXCR, applied by TCRdb to the multiplex PCR reads, yields one record per CDR3 protein. The data contain around 760,000 distinct CDR3 sequences, roughly a third of them seen just once; the ten biggest clones take up around 30%. Sequencing was performed on blood. These receptor sequences come from a woman aged 40 to 50 with Graves' hyperthyroidism.

V and J are TRBV28 and TRBJ2-7, with 7 bases fitting TRBD1. Germline trimming cut 8 bases from V and 4 bases from J; bases unmatched to any gene: 5. Germline V gene data show CDR1 as MDHEN and CDR2 as SYDVKM. This CDR3 is 12 amino acids long. CDR3 protein: CASQETGYEQYF. Here the CDR3 DNA reads TGTGCCAGCCAGGAGACAGGGTACGAGCAGTACTTC.

This clonotype was seen a handful of times. The J gene is TRBJ1-3, the V gene TRBV10-3; D gene unclear. The V gene's germline CDR1 is ENHRY and CDR2 SYGVKD. The CDR3 spans 12 residues. V was cut by 10 bases and J by 3 bases, with 10 bases left in between. The CDR3 DNA is TGTGCCAGTCAGAGGAATGGAAACACCATATATTTT. This codes for CASQRNGNTIYF.

In its sample, this clonotype was seen once. V gene TRBV12-5 combines with J gene TRBJ2-7; 8 bases fit TRBD1. Germline V gene lookup returns CDR1 LGHNT and CDR2 FRNRAP. V dropped 1 base and J dropped 6; count of bases not matched to a gene: 5. The CDR3 spans 14 residues. The CDR3 protein is CASGLGRQGPEQYF. The CDR3 nucleotides read TGTGCTAGTGGTTTGGGTCGACAGGGGCCCGAGCAGTACTTC. Full variable domain (missing parts from reference TRBV12-5 and TRBJ2-7): DARVTQTPRHKVTEMGQEVTMRCQPILGHNTVFWYRQTMMQGLELLAYFRNRAPLDDSGMPKDRFSAEMPDATLATLKIQPSEPRDSAVYFCASGLGRQGPEQYFGPGTRLTVT.

Concerning this clonotype: A read error may explain this, as a much larger clone is one base away. The chain recombines TRBV27 with TRBJ1-2, with 8 bases fitting TRBD1. The germline V gene has CDR1 MNHEY and CDR2 SMNVEV (reference sequence). The ends lost 7 bases at V and 3 bases at J; junction bases unmatched: 7. CDR3 length: 14 residues. The CDR3 sequence is CASKETGEHYGYTF. Written as DNA, the CDR3 is TGTGCCAGCAAGGAGACAGGGGAGCACTATGGCTACACCTTC.

The rearrangement joins TRBV11-2 to TRBJ1-5, with 11 bases lining up with TRBD1. The V gene's germline CDR1 is SGHAT and CDR2 FQNNGV. This CDR3 is 17 amino acids long. The junction had 7 bases not matched to a gene; V was cut back by 0 bases and J by 6 bases. The CDR3 protein is CASSLDPPGTGGQPQHF. The CDR3, as DNA: TGTGCCAGCAGCTTAGATCCACCCGGGACAGGGGGTCAGCCCCAGCATTTT.

This clonotype was seen many times. V is TRBV15 and J is TRBJ2-5; perhaps TRBD2 as D (6 bases). CDR1 and CDR2 (germline): LNHNV, YYDKDF (reference sequence). There are 15 residues in the CDR3. The V end was cut by 2 bases, the J end by 1 base, with 11 bases between. CDR3 DNA sequence: TGTGCCACCAGCAGACCCGGAGGGTTCCAAGAGACCCAGTACTTC. It codes for CATSRPGGFQETQYF.

This clonotype has at least ten counts. V and J are TRBV29-1 and TRBJ2-5; a possible D gene is TRBD1 (6 bases). Trimming stripped 1 base from V and 4 bases from J, with 10 bases between. The germline V gene has CDR1 SQVTM and CDR2 ANQGSEA. This CDR3 comprises 13 residues. CDR3 sequence (DNA): TGCAGCGTTGAAGGTGGGGGCCCAGAGACCCAGTACTTC. Its protein is CSVEGGGPETQYF. Looking up the rest from reference TRBV29-1 and TRBJ2-5 gives the full variable domain: SAVISQKPSRDICQRGTSLTIQCQVDSQVTMMFWYRQQPGQSLTLIATANQGSEATYESGFVIDKFPISRPNLTFSTLTVSNMSPEDSSIYLCSVEGGGPETQYFGPGTRLLVL.

Comments on this clonotype: The junction differs from germline at one of its ends, possibly a read error. The V and J genes are TRBV10-3 and TRBJ2-5, with D perhaps TRBD1 or TRBD2 (5 bases each). The length of the CDR3 is 15 residues. Germline V gene data show CDR1 as ENHRY and CDR2 as SYGVKD. CDR3 DNA sequence: TGTGCCAGCAGTTACCGGGGCCGACTACGGGAGACCCAGTACTTC. This codes for CASSYRGRLRETQYF.

At least ten counts were recorded for this clonotype. For the CDR3, the DNA is TGTGCCAGCAGCTTAGGTCGGGGTGAAAAACTGTTTTTT. The encoded protein is CASSLGRGEKLFF. The V call is TRBV7-2, the J call TRBJ1-4; D is ambiguous. CDR3 length: 13 residues. Per the germline V gene, CDR1 is SGHTA and CDR2 is FQGNSA. Trimming shortened V by 1 base and J by 7 bases, and 7 bases separated the two germline ends.

V usage is TRBV24-1 and J usage is TRBJ2-1, with 8 positions matching TRBD1. The ends lost 7 bases at V and 8 bases at J; junction bases unmatched: 12. The germline gives CDR1 KGHDR, CDR2 SFDVKD. This CDR3 contains 15 residues. Here the CDR3 reads CATSTDRGSKDEQFF. In DNA, the CDR3 is TGTGCCACCAGCACCGACAGGGGAAGTAAAGATGAGCAGTTCTTC.

This clonotype was observed at least ten times. V gene TRBV29-1 combines with J gene TRBJ1-1; 7 nucleotides align to TRBD1. V was clipped by 6 bases and J by 4 bases; unmatched bases: 8. The germline V gene has CDR1 SQVTM and CDR2 ANQGSEA. The CDR3 is 13 amino acids. The CDR3 loop reads CSVLTGRGTEAFF. The CDR3 DNA is TGCAGCGTCCTGACAGGGAGGGGCACTGAAGCTTTCTTT.

This clonotype was recorded at least ten times. The DNA of the CDR3 is TGTGCCATCAGTGACAAGACAGGGGATCACTATGGCTACACCTTC. It specifies CAISDKTGDHYGYTF. The gene calls are TRBV10-3 and TRBJ1-2; TRBD1 matches at 8 bases. The V segment lost 3 bases and the J segment 3 bases; nucleotides outside the gene matches: 6. CDR3 length: 15 residues. CDR1 and CDR2 (germline): ENHRY, SYGVKD.

This clonotype appeared many times. The rearrangement joins TRBV10-3 to TRBJ1-5; TRBD1 might be the D (6 bases). In germline, CDR1 is ENHRY, CDR2 SYGVKD. This CDR3 comprises 13 residues. Trimming removed 8 bases from V and 6 bases from J, with 14 bases in between. CDR3 in amino acids: CAIGQGLGQPQHF. The CDR3 bases are TGTGCCATCGGTCAGGGGCTGGGTCAGCCCCAGCATTTT.

This sequence joins TRBV29-1 and TRBJ1-1; a possible D gene is TRBD1 (5 bases). The CDR3 runs 11 residues. CDR1 SQVTM and CDR2 ANQGSEA come from the germline V gene. CDR3 amino acids: CSFLGDTEAFF. The CDR3, as DNA: TGCAGTTTTCTAGGGGACACTGAAGCTTTCTTT.

This clonotype turned up a few times. The J gene is TRBJ1-5, the V gene TRBV20-1; a possible D gene is TRBD1 (5 bases). Trimming took 3 bases from V and 1 from J, leaving 19 bases between them. Germline V gene lookup returns CDR1 DFQATT and CDR2 SNEGSKA (reference sequence). The CDR3 is made up of 17 amino acids. The CDR3 here is CSARRGFSGFSNQPQHF. CDR3 in DNA: TGCAGTGCTAGGAGGGGCTTTTCAGGGTTCAGCAATCAGCCCCAGCATTTT.

This clonotype occurred a few times. The chain combines TRBV20-1 with TRBJ2-5; a weak D match, TRBD1 (7 bases). Germline V gene data show CDR1 as DFQATT and CDR2 as SNEGSKA (reference sequence). The V gene lost 3 bases and the J gene lost 3 bases, with 14 bases spanning the gap. This CDR3 comprises 14 residues. This chain's CDR3 is CSASWAGGKETQYF. CDR3 coding DNA: TGCAGTGCTAGTTGGGCAGGGGGGAAAGAGACCCAGTACTTC.

This chain joins TRBV7-2 and TRBJ1-5, with D hard to call. CDR1 is SGHTA, CDR2 FQGNSA, per germline. V dropped 7 bases and J dropped 5 bases, with 3 bases sitting between them. CDR3 length: 10 amino acids. This chain's CDR3 is CASNDQPQHF. DNA of the CDR3: TGTGCCAGCAACGATCAGCCCCAGCATTTT.

The sample holds a few counts of this clonotype. The V call is TRBV5-1, the J call TRBJ1-1; D gene uncertain. V was clipped by 4 bases and J by 5 bases, with 18 bases between them. The V gene's germline CDR1 is SGHRS and CDR2 YFSETQ. The CDR3 has 15 residues. For the CDR3, the DNA is TGCGCCAGCAGCCCACCCCCGACCGCGGAGACTGAAGCTTTCTTT. Amino acid sequence: CASSPPPTAETEAFF.

In regard to this clonotype: Germline and junction disagree at one end, which may indicate a read error. The V gene is TRBV2, the J gene TRBJ2-2; D perhaps matches TRBD2 (5 bases). The V gene's germline CDR1 is SNHLY and CDR2 FYNNEI. CDR3 length equals 11 residues. CDR3 in amino acids: CASGYTGEPFF. For the CDR3, the DNA is TGTGCCAGCGGATACACCGGGGAGCCGTTTTTT.

The chain couples TRBV10-3 to TRBJ1-1; the D gene is possibly TRBD1 (6 bases). CDR1 and CDR2 (germline): ENHRY, SYGVKD. The germline V and J ends were trimmed by 10 bases and 2 bases, with 20 bases remaining between them. The CDR3 loop spans 15 amino acids. The CDR3 region has the DNA TGTGCCAGCAACCGGTTAGGGGGACTAAACACTGAAGCTTTCTTT. The encoded protein is CASNRLGGLNTEAFF.

V gene TRBV19 combines with J gene TRBJ2-7; 7 nucleotides align to TRBD2. CDR3 length: 15 amino acids. With 7 bases clipped from V and 2 bases from J, the junction kept 11 bases outside the gene matches. Looked up from germline, CDR1 is LNHDA and CDR2 is SQIVND (reference sequence). CDR3 protein: CASKSRLAETYEQYF. For the CDR3, the DNA is TGTGCCAGTAAATCGCGGCTAGCGGAAACCTACGAGCAGTACTTC. Combining the CDR3 with reference TRBV19 and TRBJ2-7 gives the whole variable domain DGGITQSPKYLFRKEGQNVTLSCEQNLNHDAMYWYRQDPGQGLRLIYYSQIVNDFQKGDIAEGYSVSREKKESFPLTVTSAQKNPTAFYLCASKSRLAETYEQYFGPGTRLTVT.

This clonotype has a handful of counts. The rearrangement links TRBV7-9 to TRBJ2-5; D is unresolved. Trimming took off 5 bases at V and 3 bases at J, with 25 bases between the two ends. The CDR3 consists of 18 residues. CDR1 is SEHNR and CDR2 is FQNEAQ in the germline V gene (reference sequence). In DNA, the CDR3 is TGTGCCAGCAGCCCGTTTATATTCCGGCCCATAGACGAAGAGACCCAGTACTTC. Translation gives CASSPFIFRPIDEETQYF.